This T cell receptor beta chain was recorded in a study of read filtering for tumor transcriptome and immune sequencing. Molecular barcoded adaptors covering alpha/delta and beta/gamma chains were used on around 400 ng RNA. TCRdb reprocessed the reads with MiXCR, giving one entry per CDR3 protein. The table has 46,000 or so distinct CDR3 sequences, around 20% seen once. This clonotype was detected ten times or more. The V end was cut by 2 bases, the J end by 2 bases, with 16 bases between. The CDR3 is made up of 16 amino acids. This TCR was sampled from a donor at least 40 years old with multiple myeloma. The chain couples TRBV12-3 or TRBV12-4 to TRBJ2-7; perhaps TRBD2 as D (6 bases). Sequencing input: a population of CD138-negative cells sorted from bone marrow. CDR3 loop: CASSLRSRGLAYEQYF. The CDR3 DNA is TGTGCCAGCAGTTTACGCTCCCGGGGACTGGCCTACGAGCAGTACTTC.